The rows below give T cell receptor beta chains drawn from one sample of a study of T-cell memory formation after mild COVID-19. TCRdb re-derived calls from the 5' RACE reads in MiXCR, one entry per CDR3 protein. Of hundreds of thousands of distinct CDR3 sequences listed, approximately 8.4% are singletons. Sequencing was done on a sample of PBMCs or a T cell subset sorted from them (not recorded which). The receptors were gathered from a man younger than 35 who had mild COVID-19 (a few samples of this study predate the infection). Cell type and time point are not known. Each CDR3 is given with its conserved first and last residue.

j_call	v_call	cdr3_aa
TRBJ2-3	TRBV19	CASSIATNTDTQYF
TRBJ2-7	TRBV4-3	CASSQFGTGGYEQYF
TRBJ1-5	TRBV18	CASSPSGSLGQPQHF
TRBJ2-1	TRBV7-9	CASSLVGGGGAPKFF
TRBJ1-1	TRBV5-1	CASSLLDSSGTEAFF
TRBJ2-7	TRBV4-3	CASSHEQGSLSYEQYF
TRBJ1-4	TRBV27	CASRDLGGAREKLFF
TRBJ1-1	TRBV4-3	CASGSYLRDTEAFF
TRBJ2-1	TRBV18	CASSSRQGINEQFF
TRBJ1-6	TRBV5-4	CASSSPEGVRDSPLHF
TRBJ2-1	TRBV5-1	CASRRANNEQFF
TRBJ2-5	TRBV20-1	CSVQKRDQETQYF
TRBJ1-3	TRBV4-1	CASSQTGSGNTIYF
TRBJ2-7	TRBV27	CASSLGGMVHEQYF
TRBJ2-7	TRBV30	CAWSGTVLSYEQYF
TRBJ1-4	TRBV7-2	CASRETGVGEKLFF
TRBJ2-1	TRBV4-3	CASSQISPLAVHEQFF
TRBJ1-1	TRBV25-1	CASRYGTEAFF
TRBJ1-1	TRBV11-2	CASSLGVSANTEAFF
TRBJ2-3	TRBV5-6	CASSLFSGGADTQYF
TRBJ2-2	TRBV12-3/TRBV12-4	CASSLVRGFNEWTGELFF
TRBJ2-3	TRBV4-2	CASSQEGRPAQYF
TRBJ1-1	TRBV7-2	CASSQGLLAPNTEAFF
TRBJ2-1	TRBV7-2	CASSFARSDEQFF
TRBJ1-1	TRBV28	CASIRRNTEAFF
TRBJ2-1	TRBV6-6	CASSTTLAGGPNEQFF
TRBJ1-2	TRBV7-2	CASSRNQGNYGYTF
TRBJ1-4	TRBV6-6	CASSYRDRELFF
TRBJ1-1	TRBV7-9	CASSLGGPSTEAFF
TRBJ2-1	TRBV10-3	CAISATGTSGNEQFF
TRBJ2-2	TRBV7-7	CASSLVRQPNTGELFF
TRBJ1-3	TRBV5-1	CASSISFDSSGNTIYF
TRBJ2-3	TRBV20-1	CSARVRRTPRDTQYF
TRBJ2-3	TRBV4-1	CASSPAVGFLEGQYF
TRBJ2-1	TRBV5-4	CASSLGQSEQFF
TRBJ2-7	TRBV20-1	CSAREGSGSSYEQYF
TRBJ1-1	TRBV12-3/TRBV12-4	CASSITGTEAFF
TRBJ1-2	TRBV6-2/TRBV6-3	CASSYERGQIYGYTF
TRBJ2-5	TRBV7-2	CASSLGPAGETQYF
TRBJ2-3	TRBV5-1	CASRSGTSSTDTQYF
TRBJ2-3	TRBV6-5	CASSPLAGGGTDTQYF
TRBJ2-7	TRBV10-3	CAISESGYSSYEQYF
TRBJ2-3	TRBV12-3/TRBV12-4	CASTYSEGTDTQYF
TRBJ2-7	TRBV7-6	CASSIAGSGEQYF
TRBJ2-2	TRBV7-9	CASSFDYYTGELFF
TRBJ2-1	TRBV4-2	CASSFESGGRNEQFF
TRBJ2-2	TRBV7-6	CASSLADGTGRSGELFF
TRBJ2-5	TRBV7-8	CASSSLEGRLLVGRQETQYF
TRBJ2-3	TRBV29-1	CSVEGVADTQYF
TRBJ2-1	TRBV4-1	CASSQGLDEQFF
TRBJ2-3	TRBV15	CATSNRDRVRNTQYF
TRBJ2-7	TRBV7-2	CASSFPSGGAYEQYF
TRBJ2-4	TRBV4-3	CASSQVQGWAKNIQYF
TRBJ1-1	TRBV7-8	CASSLNRVGSNTEAFF
TRBJ1-1	TRBV28	CASSWSLETTEAFF
TRBJ2-1	TRBV11-2	CASSRYRGRVIEQFF
TRBJ2-5	TRBV6-5	CASSYSGDRTQYF
TRBJ2-5	TRBV7-2	CASSLYSQETQYF
TRBJ1-2	TRBV12-3/TRBV12-4	CASSLRRDYGYTF